The 9 T cell receptor beta chains below come from one sample, sequenced in a study of T cell repertoires in cytomegalovirus infection. No antigen has been identified for these receptors. TCRdb re-called the reads through MiXCR, storing one row per CDR3 protein. The data hold 750,000 to 950,000 distinct CDR3 sequences, with 25% to 35% observed a single time. The input for sequencing was cultured CD8+ T cells from PBMCs, taken from culture after CMV antigen stimulation. The receptor source for this set is a human donor in good health (CMV status not recorded). Some clones in this sample may be carry-over from other donors' samples.

J is TRBJ2-1 and V is TRBV12-3 or TRBV12-4; D gene ambiguous. The CDR3 extends over 12 amino acids. Trimming took 2 bases from V and 8 from J, leaving 7 bases between them. CDR3 nucleotide sequence: TGTGCCAGCAGTTTAATGTTGGATGAGCAGTTCTTC. Its protein is CASSLMLDEQFF.

This clonotype was recorded only once. Given a much more abundant clone one base away, this may be a read error. The V call is TRBV7-8, the J call TRBJ2-3; perhaps TRBD2 as D (6 bases). Germline V gene lookup returns CDR1 SGHVS and CDR2 FQNEAQ. CDR3 size: 14 residues. V dropped 6 bases and J dropped 5 bases, with 15 bases sitting between them. The CDR3 sequence is CASRIDGEVDTQYF. The CDR3 DNA sequence: TGTGCCAGCAGAATAGACGGGGAGGTAGATACGCAGTATTTT.

This rearrangement joins TRBV4-2 to TRBJ2-5, with 9 nucleotides matching TRBD2. V was clipped by 1 base and J by 5 bases; unmatched bases: 11. The germline V gene has CDR1 LGHNA and CDR2 YNFKEQ. This CDR3 spans 17 amino acids. The CDR3 DNA follows: TGTGCCAGCAGCCAAGGCCCCGCGGGGGGGCTGGATGAGACCCAGTACTTC. Residues: CASSQGPAGGLDETQYF.

This clonotype was seen only a few times. J is TRBJ1-1 and V is TRBV18, with D hard to call. In germline, CDR1 is KGHSH, CDR2 LQKENI. The CDR3 totals 13 residues. Deletions cut 5 bases from V and 2 bases from J, with 9 bases between. The CDR3 here is CASSYNRNTEAFF. CDR3 bases: TGTGCCAGCTCATACAATCGTAACACTGAAGCTTTCTTT.

This clonotype was counted between two and nine times. V usage is TRBV2 and J usage is TRBJ2-1, with TRBD2 identical over 10 bases. This CDR3 is built from 16 residues. CDR1 is SNHLY, CDR2 FYNNEI, per germline. With 1 base clipped from V and 9 bases from J, the junction kept 9 bases outside the gene matches. The chain's CDR3 is CASSEGLAGAKGEQFF. The CDR3 region has the DNA TGTGCCAGCAGTGAAGGGCTAGCGGGGGCCAAGGGTGAGCAGTTCTTC. Supplemented by reference TRBV2 and TRBJ2-1, the full variable domain reads EPEVTQTPSHQVTQMGQEVILRCVPISNHLYFYWYRQILGQKVEFLVSFYNNEISEKSEIFDDQFSVERPDGSNFTLKIRSTKLEDSAMYFCASSEGLAGAKGEQFFGPGTRLTVL.

The rearrangement uses TRBV2 and TRBJ2-7; D uncertain. V lost 10 bases and J lost 6, with 13 bases in between. CDR1 SNHLY and CDR2 FYNNEI come from the germline V gene. The CDR3 contains 11 residues. CDR3 in DNA: TGTGCCACCGGAGCCATCGGCGAGCAGTACGTC. Residues: CATGAIGEQYV.

The genes are TRBV19 and TRBJ2-1, with 14 bases that match TRBD2. Germline values: CDR1 LNHDA, CDR2 SQIVND (reference sequence). V was clipped by 4 bases and J by 8 bases; unmatched bases: 4. This CDR3 spans 15 amino acids. CDR3 nucleotide sequence: TGTGCCAGTAGTAGACTAGCGGGGGGGCGTCATGAGCAGTTCTTC. Translation gives CASSRLAGGRHEQFF.

This clonotype was counted many times. This rearrangement joins TRBV7-6 to TRBJ1-5; perhaps TRBD1 as D (6 bases). The V end was cut by 2 bases, the J end by 7 bases, with 12 bases between. The CDR3 is made up of 14 amino acids. The germline CDR1 and CDR2 sequences are SGHVS and FNYEAQ. The CDR3 spells CASSLMAGEQPQHF. CDR3 in DNA: TGTGCCAGCAGCTTAATGGCAGGGGAACAGCCCCAGCATTTT.

V is TRBV27 and J is TRBJ2-7; no clear D. Germline CDR1 reads MNHEY; CDR2 reads SMNVEV (reference sequence). The length of the CDR3 is 14 residues. V shed 5 bases and J shed 0 bases, with 11 bases lying between them. CDR3 coding DNA: TGTGCCAGCAGTCCCGAGACCGGCTCCTACGAGCAGTACGTC. It codes for CASSPETGSYEQYV.